This entry is about one T cell receptor (beta chain). With template switching, a universal primer site was added, and the cDNA carried unique molecular identifiers. TCRdb called the 5' RACE reads again in MiXCR, with one record for every CDR3 protein. The sample holds 1.5 million to 2 million distinct CDR3 sequences; roughly a third are singletons and the top ten take over 0.25%. This entry is derived from a study of identical twins. Per germline, CDR1 SNHLY and CDR2 FYNNEI. V lost 1 base to trimming and J lost 0 bases, with 8 bases between them. The CDR3 contains 15 residues. This TCR derives from a newborn girl in good health. The chain employs TRBV2 and TRBJ2-3; possibly TRBD1 for D (6 bases). Sequencing was carried out using cord blood. The CDR3 region has the DNA TGTGCCAGCAGTGAAGAGGGGGTCAGCACAGATACGCAGTATTTT. Translation gives CASSEEGVSTDTQYF.